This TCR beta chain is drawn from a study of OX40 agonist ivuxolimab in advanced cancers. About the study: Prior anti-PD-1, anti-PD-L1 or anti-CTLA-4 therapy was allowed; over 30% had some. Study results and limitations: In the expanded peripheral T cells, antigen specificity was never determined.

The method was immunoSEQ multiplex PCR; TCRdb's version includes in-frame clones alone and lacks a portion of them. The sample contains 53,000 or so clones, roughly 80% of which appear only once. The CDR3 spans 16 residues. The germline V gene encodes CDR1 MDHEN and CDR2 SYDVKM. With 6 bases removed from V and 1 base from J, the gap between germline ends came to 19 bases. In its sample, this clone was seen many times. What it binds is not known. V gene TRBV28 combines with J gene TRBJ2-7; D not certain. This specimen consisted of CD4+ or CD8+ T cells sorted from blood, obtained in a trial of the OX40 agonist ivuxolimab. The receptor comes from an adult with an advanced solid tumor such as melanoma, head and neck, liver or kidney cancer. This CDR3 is CASRAHLGSNSYEQYF. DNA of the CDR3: TGTGCCAGCAGGGCTCATCTAGGTTCGAATTCCTACGAGCAGTACTTC.